This TCR beta chain was observed in a study of blood T cell repertoires in COVID-19. Original processing notes: Nucleated cell number was recorded as an estimate derived from reference gene primer amplification. TCRdb's copy holds only in-frame clones and misses some; the assay was immunoSEQ multiplex PCR. Clone size and V and J calls were adopted from that table, with D and trimming inferred from the DNA. The table lists 65,000 to 70,000 clones, around 82% of them singletons, with under 5% in the top ten. Per the germline V gene, CDR1 is MGHRA and CDR2 is YSYEKL. The CDR3 is 13 amino acids. The germline V and J ends were trimmed by 4 bases and 0 bases, with 6 bases remaining between them.

The sample taken for sequencing was peripheral blood. V is TRBV4-1 and J is TRBJ1-1; the D is unclear. The source is a woman aged 60-75 years with acute or convalescent COVID-19. This CDR3 is CASSRALNTEAFF. The CDR3 DNA is TGCGCCAGCAGCCGAGCACTGAACACTGAAGCTTTCTTT.